This T cell receptor beta chain was captured by sequencing in a study of blood T cell repertoires in COVID-19. Whole-study context: The origin of the acute and convalescent COVID-19 samples was the United States, Italy and Spain.

How the authors handled the data: For nucleated cells, counts were estimated from reference gene primer amplification. This table comes from immunoSEQ multiplex PCR, and its TCRdb copy is limited to in-frame clones, with some not included. That table supplies the V and J calls and clone size; D and trimming were determined from the DNA. The sample includes about 490,000 clones, approximately 83% seen only once; the top ten take approximately 3.2%. The CDR3 consists of 15 residues. Germline lookup yields CDR1 SGHAT and CDR2 FQNNGV. The V and J ends lost 1 base and 3 bases respectively, with 12 bases between them.

The source of this sequence is a human donor in a cohort sampled during active COVID-19. Sequenced material: peripheral blood. The chain recombines TRBV11-2 with TRBJ1-1; D unresolved. The CDR3 reads CASSLVQTPYTEAFF. The DNA for the CDR3 is TGTGCCAGCAGCTTAGTTCAAACACCTTACACTGAAGCTTTCTTT.